This TCR beta chain was recorded in a study of CD8+CD57+ T cells in acquired aplastic anemia. In the study overall: DNA from sorted CD4+ and CD8+ cells averaged about 3.2 ug. Among healthy donors, CD4+ cells averaged roughly 9.9 million reads.

Germline V gene data show CDR1 as ENHRY and CDR2 as SYGVKD. The CDR3 consists of 15 residues. Profiling that covered TCR beta VDJ and CDR3 relied on genomic DNA as its template. Via MiXCR, TCRdb re-called the reads, giving one row per CDR3 protein. The sample includes a few hundred thousand distinct CDR3 sequences, 30% to 40% of them seen just once. Notes on the study in general: Around 27 CD8+ CDR3 sequences occurred in both the patients and the controls. With respect to CD8+ Simpson's diversity, patients and controls did not differ significantly.

On this clonotype: Its specificity is not known. A read error may produce the germline difference seen at one junction end.

V gene TRBV10-3 combines with J gene TRBJ2-7; D is possibly TRBD2 (5 bases). The sequenced sample consisted of sorted CD4+, CD8+, or CD8+CD57+ T cells (not recorded which) from PBMCs. The origin of this receptor is a human donor in good health, serving as a control. The CDR3 here is CASSEARSGTYEQYF. Written as DNA, the CDR3 is TGTGCCAGCAGTGAAGCGCGGTCGGGAACTTACGAGCAGTACTTC.